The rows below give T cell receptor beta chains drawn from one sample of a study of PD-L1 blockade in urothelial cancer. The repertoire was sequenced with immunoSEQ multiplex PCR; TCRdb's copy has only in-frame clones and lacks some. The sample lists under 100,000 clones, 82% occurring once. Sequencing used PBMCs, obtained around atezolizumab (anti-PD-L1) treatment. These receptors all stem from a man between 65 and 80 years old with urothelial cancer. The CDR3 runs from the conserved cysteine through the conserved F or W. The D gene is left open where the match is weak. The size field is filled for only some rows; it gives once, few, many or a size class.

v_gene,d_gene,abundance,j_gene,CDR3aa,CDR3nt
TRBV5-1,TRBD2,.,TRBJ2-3,CASSIGTSGRAGTDTQYF,TGCGCCAGCAGCATTGGGACTAGCGGGAGGGCCGGCACAGATACGCAGTATTTT
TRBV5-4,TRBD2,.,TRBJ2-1,CASSPSGSRYNEQFF,TGTGCCAGCAGCCCTAGCGGGAGTCGGTACAATGAGCAGTTCTTC
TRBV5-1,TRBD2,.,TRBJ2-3,CASKLAGAGDTQYF,TGCGCCAGCAAACTAGCGGGAGCTGGAGATACGCAGTATTTT
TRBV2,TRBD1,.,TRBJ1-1,CASSGQAGSEAFF,TGTGCCAGCAGCGGACAGGCCGGGTCTGAAGCTTTCTTT
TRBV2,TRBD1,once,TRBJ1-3,CASSRTGGENTIYF,TGTGCCAGCAGCCGGACAGGGGGCGAAAACACCATATATTTT
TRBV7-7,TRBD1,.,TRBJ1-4,CASSPNRGLGRNATNEKLFF,TGTGCCAGCAGCCCGAACAGGGGATTGGGTCGGAACGCAACTAATGAAAAACTGTTTTTT
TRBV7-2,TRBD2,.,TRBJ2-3,CSGSSGSSTDTQYF,TGCAGTGGGAGTAGCGGGAGTAGCACAGATACGCAGTATTTT
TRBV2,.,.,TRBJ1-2,CASRPTVGGGGYTF,TGTGCCAGCAGACCCACCGTCGGGGGGGGAGGCTACACCTTC
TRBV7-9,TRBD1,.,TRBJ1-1,CASSPQGGNTEAFF,TGTGCCAGCAGCCCCCAGGGGGGGAACACTGAAGCTTTCTTT
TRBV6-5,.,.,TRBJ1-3,CASSRAGGNTIYF,TGTGCCAGCAGCAGGGCGGGGGGAAACACCATATATTTT
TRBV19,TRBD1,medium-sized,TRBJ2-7,CASSIRGRYNEQYF,TGTGCCAGTAGTATCAGGGGGCGATACAACGAGCAGTACTTC